This T cell receptor (beta chain) came from a study of T cells in Graves' hyperthyroidism and ophthalmopathy. A few counts support this clonotype. TCR beta CDR3 sequences were amplified from RNA transcripts. The TCR CDR3 was amplified in a first-round RT-PCR using the HTBI primer set. TCRdb passed the multiplex PCR reads through MiXCR, listing each CDR3 protein once. There are more than 550,000 distinct CDR3 sequences in the sample; less than 45% occur only once, and 6.5% to 9% lies in the top ten. The CDR3 runs to 16 residues. Trimming cost V 4 bases and J 0 bases; bases outside gene matches: 7. Germline CDR1 reads SGHRS; CDR2 reads YFSETQ.

Source material: peripheral blood or thyroid tissue (not recorded which). This chain links TRBV5-1 with TRBJ2-7, with TRBD2 identical over 10 bases. The receptor comes from an adult man with Graves' disease, either hyperthyroidism or ophthalmopathy (not recorded which). CDR3 region: CASSRTSGASSYEQYF. The CDR3 DNA reads TGCGCCAGCAGCAGAACTAGCGGGGCTAGCTCCTACGAGCAGTACTTC.